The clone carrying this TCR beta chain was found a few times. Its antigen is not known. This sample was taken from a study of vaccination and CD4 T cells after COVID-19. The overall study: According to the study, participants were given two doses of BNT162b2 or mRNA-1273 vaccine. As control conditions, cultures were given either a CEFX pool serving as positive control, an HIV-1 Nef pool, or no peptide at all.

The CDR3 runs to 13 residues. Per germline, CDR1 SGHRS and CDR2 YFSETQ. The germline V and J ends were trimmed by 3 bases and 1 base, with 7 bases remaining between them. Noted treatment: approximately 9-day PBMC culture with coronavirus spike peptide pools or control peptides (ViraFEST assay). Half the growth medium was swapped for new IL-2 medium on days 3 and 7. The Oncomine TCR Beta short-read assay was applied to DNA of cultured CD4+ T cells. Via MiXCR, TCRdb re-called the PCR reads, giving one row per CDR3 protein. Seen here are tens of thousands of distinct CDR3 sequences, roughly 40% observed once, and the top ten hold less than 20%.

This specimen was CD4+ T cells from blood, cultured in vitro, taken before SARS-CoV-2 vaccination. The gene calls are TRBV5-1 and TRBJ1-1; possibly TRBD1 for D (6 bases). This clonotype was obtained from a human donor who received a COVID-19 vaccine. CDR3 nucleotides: TGCGCCAGCAGCTGGGGACAGAACACTGAAGCTTTCTTT. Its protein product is CASSWGQNTEAFF. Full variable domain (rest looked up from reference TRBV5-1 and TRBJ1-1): KAGVTQTPRYLIKTRGQQVTLSCSPISGHRSVSWYQQTPGQGLQFLFEYFSETQRNKGNFPGRFSGRQFSNSRSEMNVSTLELGDSALYLCASSWGQNTEAFFGQGTRLTVV.